Below, 2 T cell receptor beta chains from the same sample are listed, as sequenced in a study of blood T cell repertoires in COVID-19. Repertoires were generated with immunoSEQ multiplex PCR, while TCRdb's copy carries only in-frame clones and drops some. The sample includes over 150,000 clones, roughly 79% of them seen just once. Sequenced sample: peripheral blood. The receptors were gathered from an elderly woman with COVID-19, enrolled during active disease.

This clone was observed once. The chain couples TRBV3-1 (or the pseudogene TRBV3-2) to TRBJ1-2, with D tentatively TRBD1 (5 bases). The CDR3 is 15 amino acids. V lost 0 bases and J lost 4, with 12 bases in between. Germline V gene data show CDR1 as LGHDT and CDR2 as YNNKEL (reference sequence). The chain's CDR3 is CASSQDVGQGYGYTF. The CDR3 DNA sequence: TGTGCCAGCAGCCAAGATGTAGGGCAGGGCTATGGCTACACCTTC.

In its sample, this clone was seen a few times. V is TRBV30 and J is TRBJ2-7; possible D gene TRBD1, 5 bases. CDR1 GTSNPN and CDR2 SVGIG come from the germline V gene (reference sequence). This CDR3 has 13 residues. Trimming cost V 0 bases and J 2 bases, with 8 bases left between them. CDR3 loop: CAWSVAGPYEQYF. CDR3 nucleotides: TGTGCCTGGAGTGTGGCAGGGCCCTACGAGCAGTACTTC. The whole variable domain, filled in from reference TRBV30 and TRBJ2-7, reads SQTIHQWPATLVQPVGSPLSLECTVEGTSNPNLYWYRQAAGRGLQLLFYSVGIGQISSEVPQNLSASRPQDRQFILSSKKLLLSDSGFYLCAWSVAGPYEQYFGPGTRLTVT.